This T cell receptor (beta chain) comes out of a study of OX40 agonist ivuxolimab in advanced cancers. General study results and limits: In the 0.1 to 3.0 mg/kg range, CD4+ and CD8+ blood T cells had expanded clonally by week 6.

The CDR3 runs 18 residues. Germline CDR1 SGHDN, CDR2 FVKESK. After removal of 4 bases from V and 3 bases from J, the junction contained 8 bases not matched to a gene. Points on this clone: Its antigen is not identified.

Sequenced by immunoSEQ multiplex PCR; TCRdb stores in-frame clones only, minus some. This sample has some 59,000 clones, with roughly 87% found just once. The TCR comes from an adult with an advanced solid tumor such as melanoma, head and neck, liver or kidney cancer. The material sequenced was CD4+ or CD8+ T cells sorted from blood, taken in a trial of the OX40 agonist ivuxolimab. The chain employs TRBV14 and TRBJ2-2; 13 bases agree with TRBD2. The CDR3 loop is CASSLTPGLAGYTGELFF. In nucleotides, the CDR3 is TGTGCCAGCAGCCTAACCCCGGGACTAGCGGGATACACCGGGGAGCTGTTTTTT.